The 18 T cell receptor beta chains reported below all come from one sample, sequenced in a study of shared clonotypes between healthy human individuals. Assay: immunoSEQ multiplex PCR; the TCRdb copy retains only in-frame clones and omits some. This sample has roughly 500,000 clones, with 65% to 85% found just once. Sequencing input: PBMCs. The receptors stem from a woman between 40 and 55 years old in good health. Some clones in this sample may be carry-over from other donors' samples.

The rearrangement uses TRBV7-2 and TRBJ2-5; D may be TRBD1 (6 bases). V lost 5 bases, J lost 1 base, and 11 bases lay in between. The CDR3 totals 14 residues. The V gene's germline CDR1 is SGHTA and CDR2 FQGNSA. In DNA form, the CDR3 reads TGTGCCAGCAGCCGGGACACACGCCAAGAGACCCAGTACTTC. Protein sequence: CASSRDTRQETQYF.

The chain recombines TRBV7-9 with TRBJ1-5; D uncertain. The germline V gene has CDR1 SEHNR and CDR2 FQNEAQ (reference sequence). The CDR3 extends over 17 amino acids. Trimming removed 0 bases from V and 0 bases from J, with 12 bases in between. CDR3 protein: CASSLALGSNSNQPQHF. CDR3 coding DNA: TGTGCCAGCAGCTTAGCGCTAGGGTCTAATAGCAATCAGCCCCAGCATTTT.

Worth noting for this clone: This sequence is one base from a far larger clone and is likely a read error. This chain links TRBV5-1 with TRBJ2-7; 8 positions match TRBD1. Germline V lookup: CDR1 SGHRS, CDR2 YFSETQ. The CDR3 consists of 17 residues. J lost 1 base, V lost 6 bases, and 15 bases had no gene match. The CDR3: CASTRGTGNVESYEQYF. DNA of the CDR3: TGCGCCAGCACAAGGGGGACAGGAAACGTGGAATCCTACGAGCAGTACTTC.

The chain uses TRBV7-2 and TRBJ1-4, with 7 bases fitting TRBD1. The CDR3 has 12 residues. CDR1 and CDR2 (germline): SGHTA, FQGNSA. Trimming removed 7 bases from V and 15 bases from J; junction bases left unmatched: 11. The CDR3 loop reads CASTQGGGRMFF. The CDR3 coding sequence is TGTGCCAGCACCCAGGGAGGGGGCAGAATGTTTTTT.

This clone was detected only once. The chain links TRBV30 to TRBJ2-3; no clear D. In germline, CDR1 is GTSNPN, CDR2 SVGIG (reference sequence). V lost 0 bases to trimming and J lost 4 bases, with 11 bases between them. The CDR3 has 14 amino acids. CDR3 amino acids: CAWSVMASPDTQYF. CDR3 nucleotide sequence: TGTGCCTGGAGTGTAATGGCATCGCCAGATACGCAGTATTTT.

The chain has TRBV6-5 and TRBJ2-5, with a tentative D call TRBD2 (6 bases). The germline V gene encodes CDR1 MNHEY and CDR2 SVGAGI. This CDR3 has 13 residues. V was clipped by 0 bases and J by 9 bases, with 11 bases between them. CDR3 in DNA: TGTGCCAGCAGTTACTCGCGGGGATCCCCCCAGTACTTC. It yields the protein CASSYSRGSPQYF.

This chain connects TRBV5-1 to TRBJ2-1; D is uncertain. The CDR3 sequence is 14 residues long. The germline CDR1 and CDR2 sequences are SGHRS and YFSETQ. The ends were cut back, 6 bases at V and 4 bases at J, with 14 bases in the middle. CDR3: CASTPSPDYNEQFF. The CDR3 DNA is TGCGCCAGCACCCCAAGCCCTGATTACAATGAGCAGTTCTTC.

This clone showed up just once. The V gene is TRBV30, the J gene TRBJ2-5; the match to TRBD2 covers 12 bases. Unmatched junction bases numbered 3, after V lost 0 bases and J lost 1 base. CDR1 and CDR2 from the germline V gene are GTSNPN and SVGIG (reference sequence). This CDR3 is built from 16 residues. The CDR3 DNA is TGTGCCTGGAGTGTAGGGACTAGCGGGTTCCAAGAGACCCAGTACTTC. Residues: CAWSVGTSGFQETQYF.

This clone appeared a few times. This chain links TRBV18 with TRBJ1-2; D perhaps matches TRBD1 (5 bases). The V end was cut by 0 bases, the J end by 0 bases, with 11 bases between. The CDR3 length is 16 residues. From germline, CDR1 is KGHSH and CDR2 LQKENI. The CDR3 sequence is CASSPPLGRANYGYTF. The CDR3 bases are TGTGCCAGCTCACCACCCCTTGGCAGGGCTAACTATGGCTACACCTTC.

The CDR3: CASSLGGRRERQFF. CDR3 DNA: TGTGCCAGCAGCTTGGGAGGGCGGCGGGAGAGGCAGTTCTTC. This chain links TRBV5-4 with TRBJ2-1; 7 bases are shared with TRBD2. Germline CDR1 and CDR2: SGHNT and YYREEE (reference sequence). The CDR3 runs to 14 residues. V gave up 0 bases and J gave up 12 bases; unmatched junction bases: 9.

The chain is built from TRBV11-1 and TRBJ2-7, with D maybe TRBD1 (6 bases). Germline CDR1 SGHAT, CDR2 FQDESV (reference sequence). V was cut by 3 bases and J by 2 bases, with 11 bases left in between. This CDR3 has 14 amino acids. This CDR3 reads CASSLYRDAYEQYF. The CDR3 coding sequence is TGTGCCAGCAGCTTGTACAGGGATGCCTACGAGCAGTACTTC.

As regards this clone: This probably arose from a read error, given a far larger clone one base away. The chain joins TRBV4-2 to TRBJ2-6; TRBD2 matches 7 bases. Trimming took 0 bases from V and 6 from J; bases not matched to a gene: 8. This CDR3 spans 17 amino acids. Per germline, CDR1 LGHNA and CDR2 YNFKEQ. The CDR3 DNA is TGTGCCAGCAGCCAAGATGCGGGGGTAGCTGTGGCCAACGTCCTGACTTTC. This translates into CASSQDAGVAVANVLTF.

The chain joins TRBV25-1 to TRBJ1-5, with 12 bases fitting TRBD1. Germline assignment: CDR1 MGHDK and CDR2 SYGVNS. The CDR3 length is 18 residues. V lost 7 bases to trimming and J lost 2 bases; unmatched junction nucleotides: 12. The CDR3 DNA is TGTGCCAGCACGAAACACCGGGACAGGGGGCTCGGCAATCAGCCCCAGCATTTT. This gives the protein CASTKHRDRGLGNQPQHF.

The J gene is TRBJ1-2, the V gene TRBV28, with a weak D call TRBD1 (6 bases). Trimming took off 5 bases at V and 10 bases at J, with 14 bases between the two ends. This CDR3 region has 12 residues. Germline assignment: CDR1 MDHEN and CDR2 SYDVKM. The CDR3 DNA reads as TGTGCCAGCAGTGACAGGCAGACCATCTACACCTTC. Its translation: CASSDRQTIYTF.

As for this clone: A far larger clone is just one base off, so this is likely a read error. In DNA, the CDR3 is TGTGCCAGTGGTGGAGTTTGGGAGAGTGAGCAGTACTTC. Translation gives CASGGVWESEQYF. The gene calls are TRBV6-5 and TRBJ2-7; perhaps TRBD2 as D (5 bases). V was clipped by 9 bases and J by 7 bases, with 19 bases between them. Germline V gives CDR1 MNHEY, CDR2 SVGAGI. CDR3 size: 13 residues.

Concerning this clone itself: This likely reflects a read error, since a far larger clone is one base away. The chain recombines TRBV30 with TRBJ2-7; the match to TRBD1 covers 8 bases. Trimming took 4 bases from V and 0 from J; bases not matched to a gene: 2. The CDR3 loop spans 13 amino acids. Looked up from germline, CDR1 is GTSNPN and CDR2 is SVGIG (reference sequence). The CDR3, as DNA: TGTGCCTGGATGGACAGGGTCTCCTACGAGCAGTACTTC. It specifies CAWMDRVSYEQYF.

J is TRBJ1-2 and V is TRBV7-6; D is perhaps TRBD1 (6 bases). Looked up from germline, CDR1 is SGHVS and CDR2 is FNYEAQ. V dropped 1 base and J dropped 8 bases, with 17 bases sitting between them. The CDR3 spans 15 residues. This CDR3 is CASSLGAGVTEGYTF. The CDR3 nucleotides read TGTGCCAGCAGCTTAGGGGCAGGGGTGACGGAAGGCTACACCTTC.

V usage is TRBV6-4 and J usage is TRBJ2-5; D remains ambiguous. The germline V and J ends were trimmed by 8 bases and 7 bases, with 8 bases remaining between them. Germline lookup yields CDR1 MRHNA and CDR2 SNTAGT. This CDR3 comprises 10 residues. The CDR3 sequence is CASCMVTQYF. The CDR3 DNA follows: TGTGCCAGCTGTATGGTGACCCAGTACTTC.